One and the same sample provided the 28 T cell receptor beta chains below, sequenced in a study of cytomegalovirus exposure and HLA in healthy donors. Amplification used 60 Vbeta primers and 13 Jbeta primers. Generated by immunoSEQ multiplex PCR, the TCRdb table keeps only in-frame clones and is missing some. The sample lists roughly 150,000 clones, roughly 83% seen once, with roughly 1.2% in the top ten. Sequencing used PBMCs. The source is a boy younger than 10 in good health and CMV-seronegative.

The chain employs TRBV5-1 and TRBJ1-2; weak D call: TRBD1 (6 bases). The CDR3 totals 14 residues. The V end was cut by 0 bases, the J end by 6 bases, with 12 bases between. Germline V gene sequence: CDR1 SGHRS, CDR2 YFSETQ. The CDR3 protein is CASSLGAGDDGYTF. The CDR3, as DNA: TGCGCCAGCAGCTTGGGGGCAGGGGATGATGGCTACACCTTC.

The chain recombines TRBV4-1 with TRBJ1-2, with a weak D call TRBD1 (6 bases). Germline assignment: CDR1 MGHRA and CDR2 YSYEKL. The V end lost 3 bases, the J end lost 1 base, and 12 bases lay between the germline ends. CDR3 length: 15 residues. The CDR3 sequence is CASSQAKQGNYGYTF. DNA for the CDR3: TGCGCCAGCAGCCAGGCGAAACAGGGTAACTATGGCTACACCTTC.

This sequence joins TRBV18 and TRBJ2-4, with 9 nucleotides matching TRBD1. The CDR3 length is 15 residues. Unmatched junction bases numbered 7, after V lost 3 bases and J lost 7 bases. CDR1 and CDR2 from the germline V gene are KGHSH and LQKENI. DNA for the CDR3: TGTGCCAGCTCACCCGGGGGACAGGGAGTGAACATTCAGTACTTC. Translated, it gives CASSPGGQGVNIQYF.

This clone was found a few times. The chain is built from TRBV10-3 and TRBJ1-2; 9 bases match TRBD1. There are 16 residues in the CDR3. Germline-derived CDR1 and CDR2 are ENHRY and SYGVKD. The trim removed 3 bases at V and 4 bases at J, leaving 9 bases unmatched. CDR3 sequence reads: CAISDTGTGNLYGYTF. The CDR3 DNA is TGTGCCATCAGTGATACCGGGACAGGGAACCTCTATGGCTACACCTTC.

This clone was seen just once. The chain couples TRBV4-2 to TRBJ2-2; TRBD1 matches 8 bases. Germline-derived CDR1 and CDR2 are LGHNA and YNFKEQ. V was clipped by 0 bases and J by 3 bases; unmatched bases: 3. The CDR3 is made up of 16 amino acids. The CDR3 nucleotides read TGTGCCAGCAGCCAAGAATCACAGGGGGACACCGGGGAGCTGTTTTTT. Its protein product is CASSQESQGDTGELFF.

The V and J genes are TRBV7-9 and TRBJ1-1; 12 bases fit TRBD1. CDR3 length: 13 amino acids. Germline V gene sequence: CDR1 SEHNR, CDR2 FQNEAQ (reference sequence). With V trimmed by 4 bases and J by 8 bases, 2 bases remained unmatched. CDR3 sequence: CASSWGTGGEAFF. CDR3 bases: TGTGCCAGCAGCTGGGGGACAGGGGGCGAAGCTTTCTTT.

The chain has TRBV5-8 and TRBJ2-2; tentatively, D is TRBD1 (6 bases). Trimming removed 2 bases at V and 3 bases at J, with 11 bases between. The V gene's germline CDR1 is SGHTS and CDR2 YDEGEE. The CDR3 spans 15 residues. CDR3 in amino acids: CASSLWSGDTGELFF. In DNA form, the CDR3 reads TGTGCCAGCAGCTTATGGTCAGGGGACACCGGGGAGCTGTTTTTT.

V gene TRBV6-6 combines with J gene TRBJ1-5; 8 bases line up with TRBD1. Trimming took 5 bases from V and 6 from J; bases not matched to a gene: 6. CDR1 and CDR2 (germline): MNHNY, SVGAGI (reference sequence). This CDR3 spans 14 amino acids. CDR3 sequence (DNA): TGTGCCAGCAGTCCACAGGGGGTGGGTCAGCCCCAGCATTTT. It translates to CASSPQGVGQPQHF.

The J gene is TRBJ2-3, the V gene TRBV6-6; D uncertain. CDR3 length: 13 amino acids. Germline V lookup: CDR1 MNHNY, CDR2 SVGAGI (reference sequence). V lost 4 bases, J lost 5 bases, and 10 bases lay in between. The CDR3 DNA sequence: TGTGCCAGCAGTTCCCTAGGTGGAGATACGCAGTATTTT. Its protein product is CASSSLGGDTQYF.

The V gene is TRBV14, the J gene TRBJ2-5; the match to TRBD2 covers 12 bases. The CDR3 extends over 17 amino acids. V lost 1 base and J lost 5; bases outside the gene matches: 8. CDR1 and CDR2 (germline): SGHDN, FVKESK. The CDR3 region has the DNA TGTGCCAGCAGCCAAGTGGGGCTAGCGGGGGGGTTGGAGACCCAGTACTTC. The encoded protein is CASSQVGLAGGLETQYF.

The rearrangement links TRBV7-9 to TRBJ1-5, with 7 bases matching TRBD1. This CDR3 contains 16 residues. The ends lost 4 bases at V and 4 bases at J; junction bases unmatched: 10. The germline CDR1 and CDR2 sequences are SEHNR and FQNEAQ (reference sequence). The CDR3 reads CASSSTGPLANQPQHF. CDR3 coding DNA: TGTGCCAGCAGCTCGACAGGGCCTCTAGCTAATCAGCCCCAGCATTTT.

The CDR3 nucleotides are TGTGCCAGCAATCACAGGGGGGGCTACACCTTC. This translates into CASNHRGGYTF. The rearrangement joins TRBV28 to TRBJ1-2; 8 nucleotides agree with TRBD1. The J segment lost 8 bases and the V segment lost 7 bases, leaving 3 bases of the junction unmatched. Germline lookup yields CDR1 MDHEN and CDR2 SYDVKM. The CDR3 consists of 11 residues.

V usage is TRBV5-1 and J usage is TRBJ2-2, with D unresolved. V lost 1 base and J 6 bases, leaving 16 bases between the germline ends. CDR1 SGHRS and CDR2 YFSETQ come from the germline V gene. The CDR3 covers 16 residues. The CDR3 coding sequence is TGCGCCAGCAGCTTGAGACAACCGGATTCCTCCGGGGAGCTGTTTTTT. Translated, it gives CASSLRQPDSSGELFF.

This clone came up once. The CDR3 is CASSYGGAADGYTF. CDR3 nucleotides: TGTGCCAGCAGTTACGGAGGGGCAGCGGATGGCTACACCTTC. V and J are TRBV6-6 and TRBJ1-2; weak D call: TRBD1 (5 bases). CDR3 length equals 14 residues. Per the germline V gene, CDR1 is MNHNY and CDR2 is SVGAGI (reference sequence). The ends were cut back, 2 bases at V and 6 bases at J, with 13 bases in the middle.

This chain links TRBV5-1 with TRBJ1-4; D is perhaps TRBD1 (5 bases). V lost 1 base to trimming and J lost 8 bases, with 15 bases between them. CDR1 SGHRS and CDR2 YFSETQ come from the germline V gene. The CDR3 is 15 amino acids. The CDR3 spells CASSLFGRDAEKLFF. Here the CDR3 DNA reads TGCGCCAGCAGCTTGTTCGGCAGGGATGCCGAAAAACTGTTTTTT.

This chain connects TRBV19 to TRBJ1-6; tentatively, D is TRBD1 (6 bases). Trimming removed 3 bases from V and 7 bases from J, with 7 bases in between. Germline CDR1 reads LNHDA; CDR2 reads SQIVND (reference sequence). The CDR3 loop spans 13 amino acids. This CDR3 is CASSITGNSPLHF. CDR3 coding DNA: TGTGCCAGTAGTATTACAGGGAATTCACCCCTCCACTTT.

The genes are TRBV11-3 and TRBJ2-1, with D tentatively TRBD2 (5 bases). The germline gives CDR1 SGHNT, CDR2 YENEEA. V was shortened by 2 bases and J by 8 bases, with 16 bases between the two germline ends. CDR3 length: 15 amino acids. The CDR3 sequence is CASSLSRDTTDEQFF. The DNA of the CDR3 is TGTGCCAGCAGCTTATCCCGGGATACAACCGATGAGCAGTTCTTC.

Only a few counts were recorded for this clone. The sample holds other DNA sequences that translate to the same CDR3. V is TRBV2 and J is TRBJ2-1; 7 bases map to TRBD2. The ends lost 3 bases at V and 0 bases at J; junction bases unmatched: 2. CDR3 size: 15 residues. Per germline, CDR1 SNHLY and CDR2 FYNNEI. The CDR3 DNA sequence: TGTGCCAGCAGTGAGCGGGGGAGCTCCTACAATGAGCAGTTCTTC. It codes for CASSERGSSYNEQFF.

The genes are TRBV6-5 and TRBJ1-2, with D tentatively TRBD1 (6 bases). V shed 6 bases and J shed 2 bases, with 13 bases lying between them. Germline CDR1 MNHEY, CDR2 SVGAGI. CDR3 length equals 14 residues. CDR3 sequence reads: CASSLTDSNYGYTF. CDR3 bases: TGTGCCAGCAGCCTTACGGACAGCAACTATGGCTACACCTTC.

The rearrangement uses TRBV11-2 and TRBJ1-6, with D possibly TRBD1 on 6 matching bases. From germline, CDR1 is SGHAT and CDR2 FQNNGV. V lost 4 bases to trimming and J lost 10 bases, with 17 bases between them. The CDR3 is 15 residues long. Written as DNA, the CDR3 is TGTGCCAGCAGCTCGCCGGGACAAAGGACATCACCCCTCCACTTT. This gives the protein CASSSPGQRTSPLHF.

This rearrangement joins TRBV5-4 to TRBJ2-2, with 10 bases that match TRBD1. V dropped 3 bases and J dropped 0; count of bases not matched to a gene: 5. This CDR3 has 17 amino acids. Per germline, CDR1 SGHNT and CDR2 YYREEE (reference sequence). The CDR3 coding sequence is TGTGCCAGCAGCTGGGGACAGGGGCACGCGAACACCGGGGAGCTGTTTTTT. Translation: CASSWGQGHANTGELFF.

This clone was detected only a few times. The rearrangement joins TRBV2 to TRBJ2-1; maybe TRBD2 (6 bases). CDR3 size: 11 residues. Germline values: CDR1 SNHLY, CDR2 FYNNEI. Trimming pared 3 bases from V and 9 bases from J, leaving 6 bases between. CDR3 in DNA: TGTGCCAGCAGTGAGACTAGTGAGCAGTTCTTC. Its protein is CASSETSEQFF.

The chain carries TRBV18 and TRBJ2-7, with a weak D call TRBD2 (6 bases). Trimming shortened V by 6 bases and J by 0 bases, and 24 bases separated the two germline ends. This CDR3 spans 18 amino acids. From germline, CDR1 is KGHSH and CDR2 LQKENI. The CDR3 sequence: CASSNLRALRDSSYEQYF. CDR3 in DNA: TGTGCCAGCTCTAACCTTAGAGCCCTCCGGGACTCCTCCTACGAGCAGTACTTC.

V gene TRBV6-1 combines with J gene TRBJ2-3; D remains unclear. Per germline, CDR1 MNHNS and CDR2 SASEGT. V gave up 7 bases and J gave up 4 bases, with 6 bases separating them. The CDR3 length is 11 residues. In DNA, the CDR3 is TGTGCCAGCAATTTAGCAGATACGCAGTATTTT. It translates to CASNLADTQYF.

This clone has just one count. This chain connects TRBV6-5 to TRBJ2-7; 8 positions agree with TRBD1. Trimming removed 6 bases from V and 0 bases from J; junction bases left unmatched: 1. Germline lookup yields CDR1 MNHEY and CDR2 SVGAGI. The CDR3 sequence is 13 residues long. The CDR3 region is CASRQGASYEQYF. The CDR3 coding sequence is TGTGCCAGCAGGCAGGGGGCCTCCTACGAGCAGTACTTC.

The V and J genes are TRBV10-3 and TRBJ1-6; TRBD1 might be the D (5 bases). The CDR3 runs 15 residues. CDR1 is ENHRY, CDR2 SYGVKD, per germline. With 0 bases removed from V and 8 bases from J, the gap between germline ends came to 11 bases. The CDR3 DNA is TGTGCCATCAGTGAGTCGAGCGGGGGGGATTCACCCCTCCACTTT. Encoded protein: CAISESSGGDSPLHF.

This clone was seen a handful of times. The rearrangement links TRBV4-2 to TRBJ2-1, with 13 positions matching TRBD2. The germline V gene has CDR1 LGHNA and CDR2 YNFKEQ. The CDR3 totals 17 residues. V gave up 1 base and J gave up 8 bases; unmatched junction bases: 8. This CDR3 reads CASSQVGTSGMYYEQFF. CDR3 bases: TGTGCCAGCAGCCAAGTCGGGACTAGCGGGATGTACTATGAGCAGTTCTTC.

The chain is built from TRBV5-5 and TRBJ2-5; 8 bases agree with TRBD1. The germline CDR1 and CDR2 sequences are SGHKS and YYEKEE (reference sequence). CDR3 length: 14 amino acids. V shed 2 bases and J 4 bases; nucleotides not matched to a gene: 4. CDR3: CASSFDRGAETQYF. CDR3 in DNA: TGTGCCAGCAGCTTCGACAGGGGCGCAGAGACCCAGTACTTC. Using reference TRBV5-5 and TRBJ2-5 for the parts outside the CDR3, the full variable domain is DAGVTQSPTHLIKTRGQQVTLRCSPISGHKSVSWYQQVLGQGPQFIFQYYEKEERGRGNFPDRFSARQFPNYSSELNVNALLLGDSALYLCASSFDRGAETQYFGPGTRLLVL.